One sample yielded the 16 T cell receptor beta chains listed below, sequenced in a study of blood T cell repertoires in COVID-19. Clones were sequenced by immunoSEQ multiplex PCR, and TCRdb holds only the in-frame ones, with some missing. The sample records 150,000 to 200,000 clones, about 86% being singletons. Input material: peripheral blood. Every receptor here comes from a man aged 45 to 65 with active or convalescent COVID-19.

The J gene is TRBJ2-1, the V gene TRBV29-1; weak D call: TRBD2 (6 bases). The CDR3 covers 14 residues. Trimming took 7 bases from V and 4 from J, leaving 17 bases between them. CDR1 is SQVTM and CDR2 is ANQGSEA in the germline V gene. The CDR3 region is CSAGTAGPYNEQFF. The CDR3 DNA sequence: TGCAGCGCGGGAACCGCGGGACCTTACAATGAGCAGTTCTTC.

This chain uses TRBV5-4 with TRBJ1-6; 8 nucleotides align to TRBD1. V shed 3 bases and J 7 bases; nucleotides not matched to a gene: 9. The germline V gene encodes CDR1 SGHNT and CDR2 YYREEE (reference sequence). The CDR3 has 16 amino acids. As DNA, the CDR3 is TGTGCCAGCAGCTGGAACCAGGGGGCGAAGAATTCACCCCTCCACTTT. It is translated as CASSWNQGAKNSPLHF.

The chain has TRBV10-3 and TRBJ2-2, with D maybe TRBD1 (6 bases). This CDR3 comprises 14 residues. The germline CDR1 and CDR2 sequences are ENHRY and SYGVKD. The V gene lost 6 bases and the J gene lost 3 bases, with 11 bases spanning the gap. Written as DNA, the CDR3 is TGTGCCATCAGAGGACAGTACGACACCGGGGAGCTGTTTTTT. This encodes CAIRGQYDTGELFF.

The chain combines TRBV19 with TRBJ1-1; weak D call: TRBD1 (6 bases). This CDR3 has 15 amino acids. Germline V lookup: CDR1 LNHDA, CDR2 SQIVND (reference sequence). V gave up 7 bases and J gave up 5 bases, with 20 bases separating them. The CDR3 loop reads CASKERRGGRTEAFF. The CDR3 DNA is TGTGCCAGTAAAGAGAGAAGGGGGGGTCGGACTGAAGCTTTCTTT. The full variable domain, completed using reference TRBV19 and TRBJ1-1, is DGGITQSPKYLFRKEGQNVTLSCEQNLNHDAMYWYRQDPGQGLRLIYYSQIVNDFQKGDIAEGYSVSREKKESFPLTVTSAQKNPTAFYLCASKERRGGRTEAFFGQGTRLTVV.

The chain employs TRBV20-1 and TRBJ1-4, with D possibly TRBD1 on 5 matching bases. Germline values: CDR1 DFQATT, CDR2 SNEGSKA (reference sequence). The CDR3 is 15 residues long. Trimming left V 3 bases short and J 4 bases short, with 15 bases between. CDR3 loop: CSASPGGLLNEKLFF. The CDR3, as DNA: TGCAGTGCTAGTCCGGGGGGGTTACTTAATGAAAAACTGTTTTTT.

This clone was detected only a few times. The CDR3 here is CASSQIRETHEQYF. The CDR3 DNA sequence: TGTGCCAGCAGCCAAATACGGGAAACCCACGAGCAGTACTTC. V usage is TRBV3-1 (or the pseudogene TRBV3-2) and J usage is TRBJ2-7; D possibly corresponds to TRBD2 (5 bases). The CDR3 contains 14 residues. Germline V CDR1 and CDR2: LGHDT, YNNKEL (reference sequence). V lost 2 bases and J 5 bases, leaving 13 bases between the germline ends.

This clone was counted a single time. The rearrangement uses TRBV27 and TRBJ2-1; the D gene is possibly TRBD2 (5 bases). This CDR3 contains 17 residues. Trimming took 6 bases from V and 8 from J, leaving 26 bases between them. The germline V gene has CDR1 MNHEY and CDR2 SMNVEV (reference sequence). The CDR3 nucleotides read TGTGCCAGCAGCCAGAACTTACCGGGAATTCACCCCCATGAGCAGTTCTTC. It translates to CASSQNLPGIHPHEQFF.

The table lists this clone with a few counts. V usage is TRBV6-5 and J usage is TRBJ1-4, with 8 bases lining up with TRBD1. The CDR3 length is 14 residues. Germline V gives CDR1 MNHEY, CDR2 SVGAGI. The ends lost 5 bases at V and 6 bases at J; junction bases unmatched: 5. The CDR3 sequence: CASSKQGGDEKLFF. In DNA form, the CDR3 reads TGTGCCAGCAGTAAACAGGGGGGTGATGAAAAACTGTTTTTT.

This clone has just a few counts. The chain couples TRBV4-2 to TRBJ2-7; 13 nucleotides agree with TRBD2. Germline V CDR1 and CDR2: LGHNA, YNFKEQ. The CDR3 length is 15 residues. V shed 4 bases and J 2 bases; nucleotides not matched to a gene: 2. Here the CDR3 DNA reads TGTGCCAGCAGCCCCGGACTAGCGGGAGCCTACGAGCAGTACTTC. The encoded protein is CASSPGLAGAYEQYF.

The chain is built from TRBV2 and TRBJ1-1; TRBD1 matches 7 bases. The trim removed 4 bases at V and 0 bases at J, leaving 5 bases unmatched. The germline CDR1 and CDR2 sequences are SNHLY and FYNNEI. This CDR3 is 15 amino acids long. CDR3 loop: CASSVDRVMNTEAFF. Here the CDR3 DNA reads TGTGCCAGCAGTGTTGACAGGGTTATGAACACTGAAGCTTTCTTT.

The V call is TRBV6-5, the J call TRBJ2-7; 7 positions match TRBD1. The CDR3 runs 13 residues. V lost 6 bases to trimming and J lost 1 base; unmatched junction nucleotides: 3. Germline V gene data show CDR1 as MNHEY and CDR2 as SVGAGI. This CDR3 reads CASRRGQSYEQYF. The CDR3 DNA follows: TGTGCCAGCAGGAGGGGACAGTCCTACGAGCAGTACTTC.

The CDR3 spells CATSRGTGNTIYF. The CDR3 nucleotides are TGCGCCACCTCACGCGGGACTGGAAACACCATATATTTT. The rearrangement links TRBV5-1 to TRBJ1-3, with D hard to call. V was cut by 9 bases and J by 2 bases, with 12 bases left in between. The CDR3 is 13 amino acids. The germline CDR1 and CDR2 sequences are SGHRS and YFSETQ.

The sample holds many counts of this clone. The rearrangement links TRBV7-9 to TRBJ1-5; D is unresolved. This CDR3 comprises 15 residues. Between the trimmed V and J ends, which lost 4 bases and 7 bases, there was a span of 17 bases. Germline CDR1 is SEHNR and CDR2 is FQNEAQ (reference sequence). CDR3 coding DNA: TGTGCCAGCAGCTCTGACGACGGAAATAGCCAGCCCCAGCATTTT. Translating gives CASSSDDGNSQPQHF.

V is TRBV5-1 and J is TRBJ1-2; perhaps TRBD1 as D (6 bases). CDR3 size: 17 residues. V was clipped by 3 bases and J by 4 bases, with 22 bases between them. Germline loops: CDR1 SGHRS, CDR2 YFSETQ. DNA of the CDR3: TGCGCCAGCAGCTCATCTACTGCGGGGGGCGCCGGCTATGGCTACACCTTC. This gives the protein CASSSSTAGGAGYGYTF.

The V and J genes are TRBV19 and TRBJ1-2; D remains ambiguous. Deletions cut 6 bases from V and 1 base from J, with 9 bases between. CDR1 LNHDA and CDR2 SQIVND come from the germline V gene (reference sequence). The CDR3 length is 13 residues. CDR3 region: CASRVQNNYGYTF. Written as DNA, the CDR3 is TGTGCCAGTAGGGTACAGAATAACTATGGCTACACCTTC. Supplemented by reference TRBV19 and TRBJ1-2, the full variable domain reads DGGITQSPKYLFRKEGQNVTLSCEQNLNHDAMYWYRQDPGQGLRLIYYSQIVNDFQKGDIAEGYSVSREKKESFPLTVTSAQKNPTAFYLCASRVQNNYGYTFGSGTRLTVV.

V is TRBV7-9 and J is TRBJ2-5, with D perhaps matching TRBD2 (6 bases). The V end was cut by 5 bases, the J end by 3 bases, with 16 bases between. The V gene's germline CDR1 is SEHNR and CDR2 FQNEAQ (reference sequence). CDR3 length equals 15 residues. In DNA, the CDR3 is TGTGCCAGCAGCCTAAGAGCGGGCGTGGAAGAGACCCAGTACTTC. This gives the protein CASSLRAGVEETQYF.